Listed here are 28 T cell receptor beta chains from one sample, sequenced in a study of blood T cell repertoires in COVID-19 (dated by TCRdb to 2020 to 2022). Libraries were built with the immunoSEQ multiplex PCR assay. TCRdb stores this immuneACCESS table with in-frame sequences only. Part of the clones is absent; in the studies checked, under half of the shortfall reflects unresolved V genes, and no reason is known for the rest. The table for this sample lists roughly 220,000 clones; about 85% of them were counted only once. Of the sample, 5.1% falls within the top ten clones. The specimen sequenced was peripheral blood. These receptors all come from a woman aged 55-70 years who had recovered from COVID-19.

In its sample, this clone was seen once. This chain joins TRBV7-6 and TRBJ2-7; D may be TRBD2 (7 bases). The CDR3 is 18 amino acids. V was shortened by 5 bases and J by 6 bases, with 29 bases between the two germline ends. In germline, CDR1 is SGHVS, CDR2 FNYEAQ. The CDR3 sequence: CASSQGPLGSGLLREQYF. In DNA, the CDR3 is TGTGCCAGCAGCCAGGGGCCCCTGGGATCGGGACTACTACGCGAGCAGTACTTC.

The genes are TRBV21-1 and TRBJ2-1; the table's D call of TRBD1 was not tested on the DNA. TRBV21-1 corresponds to a pseudogene. The CDR3 totals 18 residues. CDR3 in amino acids: CASTPLPRDRKSYNEQFF. Written as DNA, the CDR3 is TGTGCCAGCACTCCTCTTCCCCGGGACAGGAAATCATACAATGAGCAGTTCTTC.

The chain couples TRBV11-2 to TRBJ2-5; TRBD2 matches at 7 bases. The junction had 16 bases not matched to a gene; V was cut back by 2 bases and J by 4 bases. Germline V gene data show CDR1 as SGHAT and CDR2 as FQNNGV. The CDR3 contains 18 residues. CDR3 bases: TGTGCCAGCAGCTTAATGGGGGGGACCGGGGCGCGGGCAGAGACCCAGTACTTC. Amino acids: CASSLMGGTGARAETQYF.

V is TRBV6-1 and J is TRBJ2-7; TRBD1 is a possible D gene (6 bases). This CDR3 comprises 14 residues. The germline V gene encodes CDR1 MNHNS and CDR2 SASEGT. Trimming pared 1 base from V and 8 bases from J, leaving 15 bases between. CDR3 amino acids: CASSEVAGEGKQYF. The CDR3 DNA reads as TGTGCCAGCAGTGAAGTGGCAGGGGAAGGAAAGCAGTACTTC.

The chain carries TRBV5-1 and TRBJ1-2; TRBD1 is a possible D gene (6 bases). CDR3 length: 13 residues. V lost 7 bases, J lost 8 bases, and 18 bases lay in between. Germline V gives CDR1 SGHRS, CDR2 YFSETQ. The CDR3 DNA follows: TGCGCCAGCTCCGTAGGGGGGGCGCTGGGCTACACCTTC. Protein: CASSVGGALGYTF.

The genes are TRBV5-1 and TRBJ1-4, with D uncertain. The CDR3 consists of 14 residues. The V and J ends lost 5 bases and 5 bases respectively, with 13 bases between them. Germline V gives CDR1 SGHRS, CDR2 YFSETQ. CDR3 in amino acids: CASRLGIQNEKLFF. The DNA for the CDR3 is TGCGCCAGCAGACTCGGGATACAGAATGAAAAACTGTTTTTT.

The chain is built from TRBV6-5 and TRBJ1-5; the D gene is possibly TRBD1 (6 bases). V shed 2 bases and J shed 4 bases, with 9 bases lying between them. The CDR3 totals 14 residues. Per the germline V gene, CDR1 is MNHEY and CDR2 is SVGAGI. The CDR3: CASSYARGNQPQHF. The CDR3 region has the DNA TGTGCCAGCAGTTACGCCAGGGGTAATCAGCCCCAGCATTTT.

This sequence joins TRBV2 and TRBJ1-2, with D unclear. CDR1 and CDR2 from the germline V gene are SNHLY and FYNNEI. This CDR3 has 13 amino acids. V shed 3 bases and J shed 7 bases, with 12 bases lying between them. Here the CDR3 reads CASSEGTVGGYTF. The CDR3, as DNA: TGTGCCAGCAGTGAGGGCACAGTTGGTGGCTACACCTTC.

The rearrangement links TRBV12-5 to TRBJ1-3; 8 bases match TRBD1. The CDR3 runs to 18 residues. Per germline, CDR1 LGHNT and CDR2 FRNRAP. J lost 0 bases, V lost 1 base, and 8 bases had no gene match. The CDR3 spells CASGLGTGHTLSGNTIYF. The CDR3 DNA is TGTGCTAGTGGTTTGGGGACAGGGCATACCCTCTCTGGAAACACCATATATTTT.

The chain joins TRBV4-3 to TRBJ2-2; 8 bases match TRBD1. V lost 3 bases, J lost 8 bases, and 11 bases stayed unmatched. In germline, CDR1 is LGHNA, CDR2 YSLEER. CDR3 length equals 16 residues. CDR3 in DNA: TGCGCCAGCAGCCACCCGGGACAGGACGCAGTGGGGGAGCTGTTTTTT. Translating it yields CASSHPGQDAVGELFF.

The chain couples TRBV27 to TRBJ2-7; 10 nucleotides align to TRBD1. The germline V gene encodes CDR1 MNHEY and CDR2 SMNVEV (reference sequence). The CDR3 consists of 15 residues. With V trimmed by 6 bases and J by 2 bases, 7 bases remained unmatched. For the CDR3, the DNA is TGTGCCAGCAGGACGATAGGACAGGGGGCCTACGAGCAGTACTTC. This gives the protein CASRTIGQGAYEQYF.

The chain uses TRBV28 and TRBJ2-1; 9 bases fit TRBD1. The ends lost 6 bases at V and 10 bases at J; junction bases unmatched: 7. Germline CDR1 and CDR2: MDHEN and SYDVKM. The CDR3 is 13 amino acids. The CDR3 region is CASRVQGAWEQFF. In DNA form, the CDR3 reads TGTGCCAGCAGGGTACAGGGGGCCTGGGAGCAGTTCTTC. Full variable domain (missing parts from reference TRBV28 and TRBJ2-1): DVKVTQSSRYLVKRTGEKVFLECVQDMDHENMFWYRQDPGLGLRLIYFSYDVKMKEKGDIPEGYSVSREKKERFSLILESASTNQTSMYLCASRVQGAWEQFFGPGTRLTVL.

The rearrangement uses TRBV9 and TRBJ2-4; 7 bases map to TRBD2. V was clipped by 0 bases and J by 3 bases; unmatched bases: 12. CDR1 is SGDLS and CDR2 is YYNGEE in the germline V gene. This CDR3 is 18 amino acids long. The CDR3 region has the DNA TGTGCCAGCAGCGTAGATTTGGGACTCGGCGGGAGCAAAAACATTCAGTACTTC. Translating gives CASSVDLGLGGSKNIQYF.

The table lists this clone with a few counts. The chain joins TRBV5-4 to TRBJ2-7; weak D call: TRBD1 (7 bases). CDR1 and CDR2 from the germline V gene are SGHNT and YYREEE (reference sequence). V was cut by 4 bases and J by 0 bases, with 11 bases left in between. This CDR3 has 14 residues. The DNA of the CDR3 is TGTGCCAGCAGCCCAGGGGGGACCTCCTACGAGCAGTACTTC. Its protein is CASSPGGTSYEQYF.

The rearrangement joins TRBV5-1 to TRBJ2-3, with 11 bases identical to TRBD2. The CDR3 spans 16 residues. Germline CDR1 SGHRS, CDR2 YFSETQ. Trimming at V came to 3 bases and at J to 1 base, leaving 4 bases not matched to a gene. CDR3 coding DNA: TGCGCCAGCAGCTCTATACTAGCGGGGGGCACAGATACGCAGTATTTT. It encodes CASSSILAGGTDTQYF.

The chain combines TRBV29-1 with TRBJ1-5; TRBD1 matches 11 bases. CDR3 length equals 14 residues. The ends lost 6 bases at V and 7 bases at J; junction bases unmatched: 8. Looked up from germline, CDR1 is SQVTM and CDR2 is ANQGSEA. The CDR3 coding sequence is TGCAGCGTGGGGGGACAGGGGGTAGGACAGCCCCAGCATTTT. It specifies CSVGGQGVGQPQHF. Variable domain in full (rest from reference TRBV29-1 and TRBJ1-5): SAVISQKPSRDICQRGTSLTIQCQVDSQVTMMFWYRQQPGQSLTLIATANQGSEATYESGFVIDKFPISRPNLTFSTLTVSNMSPEDSSIYLCSVGGQGVGQPQHFGDGTRLSIL.

Here the CDR3 reads CASPVAGGTGELFF. CDR3 nucleotides: TGTGCCAGCCCCGTGGCGGGGGGCACCGGGGAGCTGTTTTTT. The rearrangement links TRBV7-3 to TRBJ2-2, with 8 nucleotides matching TRBD2. From germline, CDR1 is SGHTA and CDR2 FQGTGA. This CDR3 is built from 14 residues. V trimming: 8 bases; J trimming: 4 bases; junction bases outside the gene matches: 6.

The V gene is TRBV6-6, the J gene TRBJ1-1; D gene ambiguous. Trimming pared 3 bases from V and 4 bases from J, leaving 12 bases between. Germline V lookup: CDR1 MNHNY, CDR2 SVGAGI (reference sequence). The CDR3 length is 14 residues. CDR3 sequence: CASSYGLIGTEAFF. CDR3 sequence (DNA): TGTGCCAGCAGTTATGGGCTCATTGGCACTGAAGCTTTCTTT.

The chain joins TRBV7-3 to TRBJ2-3, with 12 bases lining up with TRBD1. V lost 1 base to trimming and J lost 5 bases; unmatched junction nucleotides: 4. This CDR3 comprises 16 residues. From germline, CDR1 is SGHTA and CDR2 FQGTGA. The CDR3 spells CASSLMGQGAGDTQYF. As DNA, the CDR3 is TGTGCCAGCAGCTTAATGGGACAGGGGGCGGGAGATACGCAGTATTTT.

The rearrangement links TRBV11-2 to TRBJ2-3; D not resolved. CDR1 SGHAT and CDR2 FQNNGV come from the germline V gene. CDR3 size: 16 residues. The V and J ends lost 1 base and 3 bases respectively, with 14 bases between them. CDR3 region: CASSLGSWQTTDTQYF. The CDR3, as DNA: TGTGCCAGCAGCTTAGGGTCGTGGCAAACGACAGATACGCAGTATTTT.

The chain has TRBV10-3 and TRBJ2-3, with TRBD2 matching 13 bases. With V trimmed by 4 bases and J by 8 bases, 15 bases remained unmatched. This CDR3 contains 18 residues. CDR1 is ENHRY and CDR2 is SYGVKD in the germline V gene. CDR3 amino acids: CAISGATSGGYLAGTQYF. In nucleotides, the CDR3 is TGTGCCATCAGTGGAGCGACTAGCGGGGGGTACCTCGCGGGTACGCAGTATTTT.

The chain employs TRBV6-2 or TRBV6-3 and TRBJ2-7; TRBD2 might be the D (6 bases). Germline values: CDR1 MNHEY, CDR2 SVGEGT. The V gene lost 0 bases and the J gene lost 2 bases, with 11 bases spanning the gap. The CDR3 runs 15 residues. In DNA form, the CDR3 reads TGTGCCAGCAGTTACTCGCGGGGCAAAACCTACGAGCAGTACTTC. Its protein is CASSYSRGKTYEQYF.

This sequence joins TRBV9 and TRBJ2-2, with D possibly matching TRBD2 (6 bases). V lost 5 bases, J lost 5 bases, and 16 bases lay in between. Germline CDR1 is SGDLS and CDR2 is YYNGEE. CDR3 length: 15 amino acids. The CDR3 protein is CASSRSGVGTGELFF. The CDR3, as DNA: TGTGCCAGCAGTCGCTCGGGAGTTGGTACCGGGGAGCTGTTTTTT.

The V call is TRBV9, the J call TRBJ1-2; D is perhaps TRBD1 (6 bases). V was cut by 3 bases and J by 0 bases, with 15 bases left in between. The CDR3 is 16 residues long. CDR1 is SGDLS and CDR2 is YYNGEE in the germline V gene. CDR3 in DNA: TGTGCCAGCAGCGATTTTAAGGGGGTGGCTAACTATGGCTACACCTTC. Translating gives CASSDFKGVANYGYTF.

This clone has a handful of counts. The chain couples TRBV27 to TRBJ2-2; D is ambiguous. V was shortened by 4 bases and J by 0 bases, with 6 bases between the two germline ends. CDR3 size: 14 residues. Germline CDR1 MNHEY, CDR2 SMNVEV (reference sequence). This chain's CDR3 is CASSSRANTGELFF. The CDR3 nucleotides read TGTGCCAGCAGTTCCCGGGCGAACACCGGGGAGCTGTTTTTT.

The rearrangement links TRBV19 to TRBJ2-7; 8 bases line up with TRBD1. This CDR3 spans 14 amino acids. The trim removed 5 bases at V and 4 bases at J, leaving 7 bases unmatched. The germline CDR1 and CDR2 sequences are LNHDA and SQIVND (reference sequence). As DNA, the CDR3 is TGTGCCAGTAGTCCCCGGGACAGGCGGTACGAGCAGTACTTC. Its protein product is CASSPRDRRYEQYF.

The gene calls are TRBV7-6 and TRBJ2-3; 7 positions match TRBD2. CDR1 and CDR2 (germline): SGHVS, FNYEAQ. V shed 1 base, J shed 1 base, and the junction held 8 bases outside the gene matches. The CDR3 contains 17 residues. The CDR3 sequence: CASSLGPLGLGTDTQYF. CDR3 bases: TGTGCCAGCAGCTTAGGCCCTCTTGGACTAGGCACAGATACGCAGTATTTT.

Remarks on this clone: At the DNA level, this CDR3 is encoded by other sequences in the same sample as well. The V call is TRBV6-5, the J call TRBJ1-6; D is possibly TRBD1 (5 bases). Trimming cost V 8 bases and J 6 bases, with 14 bases left between them. The germline CDR1 and CDR2 sequences are MNHEY and SVGAGI. The CDR3 runs 14 residues. The CDR3 here is CASFHRQANSPLHF. In DNA, the CDR3 is TGTGCCAGCTTTCACAGGCAAGCTAATTCACCCCTCCACTTT.